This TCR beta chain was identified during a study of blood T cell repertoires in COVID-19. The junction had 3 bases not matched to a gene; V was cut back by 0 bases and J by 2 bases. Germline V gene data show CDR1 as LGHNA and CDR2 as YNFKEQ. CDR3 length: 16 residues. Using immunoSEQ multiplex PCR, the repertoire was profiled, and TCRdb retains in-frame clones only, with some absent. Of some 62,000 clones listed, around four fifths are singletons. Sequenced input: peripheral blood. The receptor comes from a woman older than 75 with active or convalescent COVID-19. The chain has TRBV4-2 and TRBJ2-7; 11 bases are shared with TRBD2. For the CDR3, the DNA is TGTGCCAGCAGCCAAGATTTGACTAGCGGGGCCTACGAGCAGTACTTC. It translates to CASSQDLTSGAYEQYF.